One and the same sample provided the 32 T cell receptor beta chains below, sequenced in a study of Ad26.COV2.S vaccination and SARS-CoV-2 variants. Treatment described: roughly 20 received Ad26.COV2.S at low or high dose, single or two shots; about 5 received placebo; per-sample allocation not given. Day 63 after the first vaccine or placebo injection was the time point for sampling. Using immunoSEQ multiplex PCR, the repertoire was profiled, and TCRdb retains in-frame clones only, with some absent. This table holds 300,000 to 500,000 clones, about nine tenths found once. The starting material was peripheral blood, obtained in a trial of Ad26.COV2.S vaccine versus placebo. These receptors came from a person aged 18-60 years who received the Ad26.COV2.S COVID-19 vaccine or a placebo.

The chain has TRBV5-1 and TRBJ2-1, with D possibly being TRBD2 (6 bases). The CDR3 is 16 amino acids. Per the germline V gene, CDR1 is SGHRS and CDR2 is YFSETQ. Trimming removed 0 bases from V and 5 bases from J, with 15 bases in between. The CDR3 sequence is CASSLGGLGRDNEQFF. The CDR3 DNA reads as TGCGCCAGCAGCTTGGGGGGACTGGGACGGGACAATGAGCAGTTCTTC.

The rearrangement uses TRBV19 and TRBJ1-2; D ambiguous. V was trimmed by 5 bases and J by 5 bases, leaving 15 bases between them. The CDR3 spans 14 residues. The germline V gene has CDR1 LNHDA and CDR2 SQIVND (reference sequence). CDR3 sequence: CASSPRTEYYGYTF. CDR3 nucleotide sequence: TGTGCCAGTAGTCCCCGCACCGAATATTATGGCTACACCTTC. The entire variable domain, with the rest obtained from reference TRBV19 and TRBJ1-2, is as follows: DGGITQSPKYLFRKEGQNVTLSCEQNLNHDAMYWYRQDPGQGLRLIYYSQIVNDFQKGDIAEGYSVSREKKESFPLTVTSAQKNPTAFYLCASSPRTEYYGYTFGSGTRLTVV.

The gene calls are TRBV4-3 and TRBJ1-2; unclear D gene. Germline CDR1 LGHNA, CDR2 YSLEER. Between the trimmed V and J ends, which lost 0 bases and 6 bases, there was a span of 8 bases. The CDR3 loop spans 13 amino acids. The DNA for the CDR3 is TGCGCCAGCAGCCAAGATAACCCAGATGGCTACACCTTC. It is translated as CASSQDNPDGYTF.

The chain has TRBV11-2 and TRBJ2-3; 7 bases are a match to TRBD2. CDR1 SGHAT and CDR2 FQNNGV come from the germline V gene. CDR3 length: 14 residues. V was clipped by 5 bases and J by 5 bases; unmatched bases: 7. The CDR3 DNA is TGTGCCAGCAGCACCGGCCGCGGGGGAGATACGCAGTATTTT. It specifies CASSTGRGGDTQYF.

The CDR3 region is CAISESRQRKTNEKLFF. The CDR3 DNA sequence: TGTGCCATCAGTGAGTCTAGACAGAGGAAAACTAATGAAAAACTGTTTTTT. The chain has TRBV10-3 and TRBJ1-4; perhaps TRBD1 as D (5 bases). CDR1 is ENHRY and CDR2 is SYGVKD in the germline V gene. The CDR3 has 17 amino acids. The V end was cut by 0 bases, the J end by 1 base, with 12 bases between.

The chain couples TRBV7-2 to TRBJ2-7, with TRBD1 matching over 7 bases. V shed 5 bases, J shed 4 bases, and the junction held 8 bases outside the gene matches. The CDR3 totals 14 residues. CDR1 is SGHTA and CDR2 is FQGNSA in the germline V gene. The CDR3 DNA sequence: TGTGCCAGCAGCCCACGGACAGGCCGATACGAGCAGTACTTC. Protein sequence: CASSPRTGRYEQYF.

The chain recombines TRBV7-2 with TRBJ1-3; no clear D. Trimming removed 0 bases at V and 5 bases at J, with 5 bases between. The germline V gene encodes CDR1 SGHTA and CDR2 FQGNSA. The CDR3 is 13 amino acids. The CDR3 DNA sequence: TGTGCCAGCAGCTTAGCGCAGAGAAACACCATATATTTT. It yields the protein CASSLAQRNTIYF. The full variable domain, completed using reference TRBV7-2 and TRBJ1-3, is GAGVSQSPSNKVTEKGKDVELRCDPISGHTALYWYRQSLGQGLEFLIYFQGNSAPDKSGLPSDRFSAERTGGSVSTLTIQRTQQEDSAVYLCASSLAQRNTIYFGEGSWLTVV.

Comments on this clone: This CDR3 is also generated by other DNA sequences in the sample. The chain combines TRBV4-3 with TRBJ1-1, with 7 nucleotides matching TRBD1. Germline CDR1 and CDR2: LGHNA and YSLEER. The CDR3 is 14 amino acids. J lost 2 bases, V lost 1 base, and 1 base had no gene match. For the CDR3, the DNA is TGCGCCAGCAGCCAAGCAGGGGGAAACACTGAAGCTTTCTTT. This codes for CASSQAGGNTEAFF.

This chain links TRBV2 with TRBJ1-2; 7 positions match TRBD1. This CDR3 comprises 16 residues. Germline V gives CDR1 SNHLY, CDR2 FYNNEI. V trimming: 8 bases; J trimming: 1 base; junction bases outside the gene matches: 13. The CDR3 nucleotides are TGTGCCAGCTTTGGGGCGGGTGCAGGGGGTAACTATGGCTACACCTTC. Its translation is CASFGAGAGGNYGYTF. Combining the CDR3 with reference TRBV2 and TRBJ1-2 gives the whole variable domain EPEVTQTPSHQVTQMGQEVILRCVPISNHLYFYWYRQILGQKVEFLVSFYNNEISEKSEIFDDQFSVERPDGSNFTLKIRSTKLEDSAMYFCASFGAGAGGNYGYTFGSGTRLTVV.

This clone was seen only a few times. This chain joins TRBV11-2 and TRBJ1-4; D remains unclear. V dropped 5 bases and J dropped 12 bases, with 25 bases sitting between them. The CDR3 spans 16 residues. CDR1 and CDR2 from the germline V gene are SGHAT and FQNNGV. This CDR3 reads CASSPSVETPMRELFF. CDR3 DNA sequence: TGTGCCAGCAGCCCGAGTGTGGAGACCCCAATGCGAGAACTGTTTTTT.

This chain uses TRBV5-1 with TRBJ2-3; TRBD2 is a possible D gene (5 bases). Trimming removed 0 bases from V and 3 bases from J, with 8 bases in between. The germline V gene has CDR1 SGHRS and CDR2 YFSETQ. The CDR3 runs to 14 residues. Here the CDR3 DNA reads TGCGCCAGCAGCTTGGCCGTAGCGACAGATACGCAGTATTTT. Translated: CASSLAVATDTQYF.

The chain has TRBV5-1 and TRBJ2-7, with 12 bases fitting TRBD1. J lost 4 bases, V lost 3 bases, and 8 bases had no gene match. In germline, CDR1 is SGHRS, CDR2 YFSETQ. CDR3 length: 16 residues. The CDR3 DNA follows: TGCGCCAGCAGCTCCGCCGGGACAGGGGGCACGTACGAGCAGTACTTC. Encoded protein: CASSSAGTGGTYEQYF. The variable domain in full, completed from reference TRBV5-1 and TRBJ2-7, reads KAGVTQTPRYLIKTRGQQVTLSCSPISGHRSVSWYQQTPGQGLQFLFEYFSETQRNKGNFPGRFSGRQFSNSRSEMNVSTLELGDSALYLCASSSAGTGGTYEQYFGPGTRLTVT.

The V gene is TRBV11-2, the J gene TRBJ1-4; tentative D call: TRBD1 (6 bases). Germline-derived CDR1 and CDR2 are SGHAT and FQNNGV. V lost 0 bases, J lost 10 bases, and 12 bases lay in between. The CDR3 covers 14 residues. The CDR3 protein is CASSLEHRVGKLFF. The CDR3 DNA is TGTGCCAGCAGCTTAGAACACAGGGTAGGAAAACTGTTTTTT. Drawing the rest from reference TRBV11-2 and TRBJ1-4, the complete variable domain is EAGVAQSPRYKIIEKRQSVAFWCNPISGHATLYWYQQILGQGPKLLIQFQNNGVVDDSQLPKDRFSAERLKGVDSTLKIQPAKLEDSAVYLCASSLEHRVGKLFFGSGTQLSVL.

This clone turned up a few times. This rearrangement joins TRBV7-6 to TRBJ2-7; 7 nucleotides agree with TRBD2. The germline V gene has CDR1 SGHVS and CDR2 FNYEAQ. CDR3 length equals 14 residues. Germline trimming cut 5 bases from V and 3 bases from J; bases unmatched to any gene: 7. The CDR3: CASSTAGTNYEQYF. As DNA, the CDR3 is TGTGCCAGCAGCACTGCCGGGACTAACTACGAGCAGTACTTC.

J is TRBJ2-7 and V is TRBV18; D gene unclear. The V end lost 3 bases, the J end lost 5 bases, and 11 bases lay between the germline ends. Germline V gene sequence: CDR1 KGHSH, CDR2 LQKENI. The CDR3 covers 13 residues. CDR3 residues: CASSPRGLDEQYF. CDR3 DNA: TGTGCCAGCTCACCCCGAGGATTGGACGAGCAGTACTTC.

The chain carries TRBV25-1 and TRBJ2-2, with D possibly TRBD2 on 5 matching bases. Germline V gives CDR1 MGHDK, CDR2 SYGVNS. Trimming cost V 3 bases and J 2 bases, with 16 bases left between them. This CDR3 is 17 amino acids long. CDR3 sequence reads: CASSEITGIRNTGELFF. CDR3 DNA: TGTGCCAGCAGTGAGATCACCGGGATCCGAAACACCGGGGAGCTGTTTTTT.

The CDR3 DNA is TGTGCCAGCAGTGGGTTTGGGGAGGAGGGCTACACCTTC. Translation gives CASSGFGEEGYTF. The chain couples TRBV25-1 to TRBJ1-2, with D unclear. There are 13 residues in the CDR3. Germline V gives CDR1 MGHDK, CDR2 SYGVNS. Trimming took 4 bases from V and 8 from J, leaving 14 bases between them.

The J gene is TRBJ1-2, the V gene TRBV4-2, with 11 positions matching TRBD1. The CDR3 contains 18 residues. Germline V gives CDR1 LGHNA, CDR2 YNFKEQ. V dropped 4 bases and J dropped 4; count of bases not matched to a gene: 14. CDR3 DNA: TGTGCCAGCAGCCGACATAATATGGGACAGGGGGTGGGCTATGGCTACACCTTC. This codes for CASSRHNMGQGVGYGYTF.

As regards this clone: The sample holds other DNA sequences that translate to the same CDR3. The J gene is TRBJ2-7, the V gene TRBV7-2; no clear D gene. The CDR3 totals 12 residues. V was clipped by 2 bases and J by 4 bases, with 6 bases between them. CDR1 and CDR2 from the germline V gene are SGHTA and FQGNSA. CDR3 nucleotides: TGTGCCAGCAGCTTATCCGGGTACGAGCAGTACTTC. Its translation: CASSLSGYEQYF. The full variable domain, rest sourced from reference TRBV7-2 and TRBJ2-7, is GAGVSQSPSNKVTEKGKDVELRCDPISGHTALYWYRQSLGQGLEFLIYFQGNSAPDKSGLPSDRFSAERTGGSVSTLTIQRTQQEDSAVYLCASSLSGYEQYFGPGTRLTVT.

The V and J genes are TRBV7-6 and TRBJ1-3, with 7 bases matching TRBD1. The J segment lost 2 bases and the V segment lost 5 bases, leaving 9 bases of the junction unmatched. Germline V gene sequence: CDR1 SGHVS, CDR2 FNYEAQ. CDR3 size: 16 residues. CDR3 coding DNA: TGTGCCAGCAGCCGAAACCGGGACAGCGCTGGAAACACCATATATTTT. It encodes CASSRNRDSAGNTIYF.

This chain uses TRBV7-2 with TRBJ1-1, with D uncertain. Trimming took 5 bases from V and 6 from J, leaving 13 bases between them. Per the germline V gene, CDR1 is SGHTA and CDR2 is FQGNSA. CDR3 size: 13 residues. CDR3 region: CASSPDGVAEAFF. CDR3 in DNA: TGTGCCAGCAGCCCTGACGGGGTCGCTGAAGCTTTCTTT.

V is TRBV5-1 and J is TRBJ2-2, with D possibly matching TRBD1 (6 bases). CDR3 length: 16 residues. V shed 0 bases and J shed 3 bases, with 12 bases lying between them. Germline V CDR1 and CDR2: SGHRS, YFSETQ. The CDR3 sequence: CASSLEPGVYTGELFF. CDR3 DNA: TGCGCCAGCAGCTTGGAGCCAGGGGTGTACACCGGGGAGCTGTTTTTT.

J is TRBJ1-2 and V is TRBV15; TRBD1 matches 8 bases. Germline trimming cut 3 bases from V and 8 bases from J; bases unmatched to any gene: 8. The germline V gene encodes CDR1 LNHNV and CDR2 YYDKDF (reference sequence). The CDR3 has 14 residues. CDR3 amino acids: CATSRDRVLLGYTF. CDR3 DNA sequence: TGTGCCACCAGCAGGGACAGGGTACTGTTGGGCTACACCTTC.

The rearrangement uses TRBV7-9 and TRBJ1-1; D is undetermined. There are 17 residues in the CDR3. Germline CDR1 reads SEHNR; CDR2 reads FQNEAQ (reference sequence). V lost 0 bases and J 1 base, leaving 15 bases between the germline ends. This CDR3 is CASSLARVKTSNTEAFF. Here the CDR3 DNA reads TGTGCCAGCAGCTTAGCGAGGGTTAAGACATCGAACACTGAAGCTTTCTTT.

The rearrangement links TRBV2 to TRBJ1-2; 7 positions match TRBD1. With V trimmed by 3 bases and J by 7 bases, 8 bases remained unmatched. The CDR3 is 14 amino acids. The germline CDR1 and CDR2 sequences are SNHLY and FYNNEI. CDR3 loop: CASSDEGAGVGYTF. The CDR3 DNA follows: TGTGCCAGCAGTGATGAGGGGGCTGGGGTTGGCTACACCTTC.

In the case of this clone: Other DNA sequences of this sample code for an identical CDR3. CDR3 residues: CASSQPLSGANVLTF. The DNA of the CDR3 is TGCGCCAGCAGCCAGCCCCTCTCTGGGGCCAACGTCCTGACTTTC. The chain uses TRBV4-1 and TRBJ2-6; D uncertain. The CDR3 covers 15 residues. The germline CDR1 and CDR2 sequences are MGHRA and YSYEKL. The V end lost 3 bases, the J end lost 0 bases, and 6 bases lay between the germline ends.

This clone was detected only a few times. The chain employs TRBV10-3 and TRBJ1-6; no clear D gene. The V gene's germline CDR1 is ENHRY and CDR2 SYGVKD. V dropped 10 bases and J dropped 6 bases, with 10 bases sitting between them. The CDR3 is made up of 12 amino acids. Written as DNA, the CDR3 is TGTGCCACCGGGCCGGGTAATTCACCCCTCCACTTT. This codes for CATGPGNSPLHF.

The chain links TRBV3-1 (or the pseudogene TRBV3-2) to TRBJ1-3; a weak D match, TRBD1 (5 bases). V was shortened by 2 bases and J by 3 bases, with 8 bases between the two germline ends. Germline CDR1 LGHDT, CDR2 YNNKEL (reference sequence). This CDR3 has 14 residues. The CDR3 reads CASSQLGVGNTIYF. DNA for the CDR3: TGTGCCAGCAGCCAACTAGGGGTTGGAAACACCATATATTTT.

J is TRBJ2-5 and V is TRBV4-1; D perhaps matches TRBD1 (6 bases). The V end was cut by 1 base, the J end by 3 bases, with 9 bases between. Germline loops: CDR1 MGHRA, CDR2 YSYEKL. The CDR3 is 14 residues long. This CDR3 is CASSQGSGEETQYF. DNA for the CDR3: TGCGCCAGCAGCCAAGGTTCAGGGGAAGAGACCCAGTACTTC.

CDR3 DNA: TGCGCCAGCAGCTTGACGTCCGGGACCTCGGGTGGCTACACCTTC. It specifies CASSLTSGTSGGYTF. The chain employs TRBV5-1 and TRBJ1-2, with TRBD1 as a possible D gene (5 bases). V lost 1 base and J lost 7, with 17 bases in between. The CDR3 contains 15 residues. Germline CDR1 SGHRS, CDR2 YFSETQ.

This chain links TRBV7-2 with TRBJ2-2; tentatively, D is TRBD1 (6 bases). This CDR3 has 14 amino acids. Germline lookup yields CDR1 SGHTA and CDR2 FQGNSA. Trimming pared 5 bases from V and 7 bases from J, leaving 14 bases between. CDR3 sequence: CASSSIQGFGELFF. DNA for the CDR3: TGTGCCAGCAGCAGTATACAGGGTTTCGGGGAGCTGTTTTTT. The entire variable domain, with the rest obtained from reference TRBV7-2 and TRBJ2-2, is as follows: GAGVSQSPSNKVTEKGKDVELRCDPISGHTALYWYRQSLGQGLEFLIYFQGNSAPDKSGLPSDRFSAERTGGSVSTLTIQRTQQEDSAVYLCASSSIQGFGELFFGEGSRLTVL.

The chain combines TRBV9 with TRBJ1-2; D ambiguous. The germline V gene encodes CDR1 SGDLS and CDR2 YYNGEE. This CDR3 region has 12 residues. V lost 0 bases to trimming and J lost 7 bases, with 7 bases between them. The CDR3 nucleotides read TGTGCCAGCAGCGTAGAAATGGTTGGCTACACCTTC. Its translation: CASSVEMVGYTF.